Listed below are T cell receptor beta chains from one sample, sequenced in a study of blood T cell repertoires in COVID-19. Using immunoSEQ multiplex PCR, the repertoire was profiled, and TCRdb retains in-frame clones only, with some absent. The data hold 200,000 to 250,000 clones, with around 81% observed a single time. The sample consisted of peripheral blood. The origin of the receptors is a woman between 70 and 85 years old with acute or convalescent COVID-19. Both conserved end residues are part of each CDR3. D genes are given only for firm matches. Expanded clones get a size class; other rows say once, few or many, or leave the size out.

CDR3: CASSSGWRGRTDTQYF
DNA: TGTGCCAGCAGTTCGGGATGGCGGGGGAGGACAGATACGCAGTATTTT
J: TRBJ2-3
V: TRBV6-5
D: TRBD2
size: NA

CDR3: CASSVGQGVGNTEAFF
DNA: TGCGCCAGCAGTGTCGGGCAGGGGGTCGGGAACACTGAAGCTTTCTTT
J: TRBJ1-1
V: TRBV10-2
D: TRBD1
size: NA

CDR3: CASSLARTGSGELFF
DNA: TGTGCCAGCAGCTTAGCGAGAACAGGATCCGGGGAGCTGTTTTTT
J: TRBJ2-2
V: TRBV7-2
D: NA
size: NA

CDR3: CASSSGLVETQYF
DNA: TGTGCCAGCAGCTCCGGACTAGTGGAGACCCAGTACTTC
J: TRBJ2-5
V: TRBV9
D: TRBD2
size: NA

CDR3: CASHIGGFRNEQFF
DNA: TGTGCCAGCCACATTGGGGGCTTTCGGAATGAGCAGTTCTTC
J: TRBJ2-1
V: TRBV6-5
D: NA
size: NA

CDR3: CAWSMLAGAADTQYF
DNA: TGTGCCTGGAGTATGTTAGCGGGGGCCGCAGATACGCAGTATTTT
J: TRBJ2-3
V: TRBV30
D: TRBD2
size: NA

CDR3: CASRLGGDSYEQYF
DNA: TGTGCCAGTAGGCTAGGAGGGGACTCCTACGAGCAGTACTTC
J: TRBJ2-7
V: TRBV19
D: NA
size: NA

CDR3: CASSQAGRGGYTF
DNA: TGTGCCAGCAGCCAAGCGGGGCGGGGTGGCTACACCTTC
J: TRBJ1-2
V: TRBV3-1/TRBV3-2
D: NA
size: once

CDR3: CASRGQATGETQYF
DNA: TGTGCCAGTAGGGGACAGGCCACCGGGGAGACCCAGTACTTC
J: TRBJ2-5
V: TRBV19
D: TRBD1
size: NA

CDR3: CASSLGGKGQPQHF
DNA: TGTGCCAGCAGCTTAGGAGGGAAGGGTCAGCCCCAGCATTTT
J: TRBJ1-5
V: TRBV7-2
D: NA
size: NA

CDR3: CASSQDPRYRENTDTQYF
DNA: TGTGCCAGCAGCCAAGACCCTAGGTATAGGGAGAACACAGATACGCAGTATTTT
J: TRBJ2-3
V: TRBV3-1/TRBV3-2
D: NA
size: NA

CDR3: CASSLSSGELFF
DNA: TGTGCCAGCAGTTTGTCGTCCGGGGAGCTGTTTTTT
J: TRBJ2-2
V: TRBV12-3/TRBV12-4
D: NA
size: once

CDR3: CASSLDIASTDTQYF
DNA: TGTGCCAGCAGCTTAGACATAGCTAGCACAGATACGCAGTATTTT
J: TRBJ2-3
V: TRBV7-6
D: NA
size: NA

CDR3: CASSLTLPRGRAYQPQHF
DNA: TGCGCCAGCAGCCTCACACTTCCCAGGGGGCGCGCATATCAGCCCCAGCATTTT
J: TRBJ1-5
V: TRBV4-3
D: TRBD1
size: once

CDR3: CASSPAGLYTQYF
DNA: TGTGCCAGCAGCCCCGCCGGGTTGTATACGCAGTATTTT
J: TRBJ2-3
V: TRBV7-6
D: NA
size: NA

CDR3: CASSLDPGQGYNSPLHF
DNA: TGTGCCAGCAGCCTCGACCCGGGACAGGGGTATAATTCACCCCTCCACTTT
J: TRBJ1-6
V: TRBV3-1/TRBV3-2
D: TRBD1
size: NA

CDR3: CASSLIGGVDTQYF
DNA: TGCGCCAGCAGCTTGATCGGGGGGGTAGATACGCAGTATTTT
J: TRBJ2-3
V: TRBV5-1
D: TRBD2
size: NA

CDR3: CASSEWGQGNEKLFF
DNA: TGTGCCAGCAGCGAGTGGGGTCAGGGAAATGAAAAACTGTTTTTT
J: TRBJ1-4
V: TRBV7-2
D: NA
size: NA

CDR3: CAISEDPPGTGGGNEQFF
DNA: TGTGCCATCAGTGAGGACCCTCCCGGGACAGGGGGAGGCAATGAGCAGTTCTTC
J: TRBJ2-1
V: TRBV10-3
D: TRBD1
size: NA

CDR3: CASSVGGNYGYTF
DNA: TGTGCCAGCAGCGTCGGAGGAAACTATGGCTACACCTTC
J: TRBJ1-2
V: TRBV9
D: NA
size: NA

CDR3: CASTGENRGGYGYTF
DNA: TGTGCCAGCACTGGCGAGAACAGGGGAGGCTATGGCTACACCTTC
J: TRBJ1-2
V: TRBV6-5
D: TRBD1
size: NA

CDR3: CAITTGETGELFF
DNA: TGTGCCATCACTACGGGAGAAACCGGGGAGCTGTTTTTT
J: TRBJ2-2
V: TRBV10-3
D: NA
size: NA

CDR3: CSVRDGPLGGYGYTF
DNA: TGCAGCGTCCGGGACGGACCACTTGGGGGGTATGGCTACACCTTC
J: TRBJ1-2
V: TRBV29-1
D: NA
size: NA

CDR3: CAWSVGLAGTTGELFF
DNA: TGTGCCTGGAGTGTAGGCCTAGCGGGGACCACCGGGGAGCTGTTTTTT
J: TRBJ2-2
V: TRBV30
D: TRBD2
size: NA

CDR3: CASSSGDRAGTDTQYF
DNA: TGCGCCAGCAGCTCCGGGGACAGGGCTGGCACAGATACGCAGTATTTT
J: TRBJ2-3
V: TRBV5-1
D: TRBD1
size: NA

CDR3: CASTGGITYNEQFF
DNA: TGTGCCAGTACCGGGGGGATCACCTACAATGAGCAGTTCTTC
J: TRBJ2-1
V: TRBV19
D: TRBD2
size: once

CDR3: CASRLRGGTNTGELFF
DNA: TGCGCCAGCAGGCTTAGGGGGGGAACGAACACCGGGGAGCTGTTTTTT
J: TRBJ2-2
V: TRBV5-1
D: NA
size: once

CDR3: CASSVAILAGGHNEQFF
DNA: TGTGCCAGCAGCGTAGCTATACTAGCGGGGGGGCACAATGAGCAGTTCTTC
J: TRBJ2-1
V: TRBV9
D: TRBD2
size: NA

CDR3: CASSLGLAAEQYF
DNA: TGTGCCAGCAGCCTAGGACTAGCGGCCGAGCAGTACTTC
J: TRBJ2-7
V: TRBV9
D: TRBD2
size: NA

CDR3: CASSQTGSGGAGETQYF
DNA: TGTGCCAGCAGCCAAACGGGTAGCGGGGGGGCCGGGGAGACCCAGTACTTC
J: TRBJ2-5
V: TRBV3-1/TRBV3-2
D: TRBD2
size: NA

CDR3: CASSQGGPGKLFF
DNA: TGTGCCAGCAGCCAGGGCGGGCCCGGAAAACTGTTTTTT
J: TRBJ1-4
V: TRBV14
D: NA
size: NA

CDR3: CASSKALRRDRDYEQYF
DNA: TGTGCCAGCAGCAAAGCGCTGAGACGGGACAGGGACTACGAGCAGTACTTC
J: TRBJ2-7
V: TRBV21-1
D: NA
size: NA

CDR3: CASSRSGDQETQYF
DNA: TGCGCCAGCAGCCGATCAGGGGACCAAGAGACCCAGTACTTC
J: TRBJ2-5
V: TRBV5-1
D: NA
size: NA

CDR3: CARSVWGPRGGADTGELFF
DNA: TGTGCCCGCAGCGTTTGGGGCCCTCGCGGGGGGGCCGACACCGGGGAGCTGTTTTTT
J: TRBJ2-2
V: TRBV9
D: TRBD2
size: NA

CDR3: CAIRETGGYADTQYF
DNA: TGTGCCATCAGAGAGACAGGGGGTTATGCAGATACGCAGTATTTT
J: TRBJ2-3
V: TRBV10-3
D: TRBD1
size: NA

CDR3: CASSSYTSGSEAFF
DNA: TGTGCCAGTAGTTCCTACACCTCAGGGTCTGAAGCTTTCTTT
J: TRBJ1-1
V: TRBV19
D: NA
size: few

CDR3: CASSFSEKLFF
DNA: TGTGCCAGCAGTTTCTCCGAAAAACTGTTTTTT
J: TRBJ1-4
V: TRBV12-3/TRBV12-4
D: NA
size: NA

CDR3: CASSPQTSGGAYEQYF
DNA: TGTGCCAGCAGCCCGCAGACTAGCGGGGGTGCCTACGAGCAGTACTTC
J: TRBJ2-7
V: TRBV3-1/TRBV3-2
D: TRBD2
size: once

CDR3: CASSQGGAGTDTQYF
DNA: TGTGCCAGCAGCCAAGGCGGGGCGGGCACAGATACGCAGTATTTT
J: TRBJ2-3
V: TRBV3-1/TRBV3-2
D: NA
size: NA

CDR3: CASYLTGYSGELFF
DNA: TGTGCCAGCTACCTTACAGGGTACAGCGGGGAGCTGTTTTTT
J: TRBJ2-2
V: TRBV19
D: NA
size: few

CDR3: CASRERSTDTQYF
DNA: TGCGCCAGCAGAGAGCGGTCGACAGATACGCAGTATTTT
J: TRBJ2-3
V: TRBV10-1
D: NA
size: NA

CDR3: CAWSRANSYEQYF
DNA: TGTGCCTGGAGCAGGGCGAATTCCTACGAGCAGTACTTC
J: TRBJ2-7
V: TRBV30
D: NA
size: NA

CDR3: CASSPQDNHNEQFF
DNA: TGTGCCAGCTCACCACAGGACAACCACAATGAGCAGTTCTTC
J: TRBJ2-1
V: TRBV18
D: NA
size: once

CDR3: CASSAGASGGLGTQYF
DNA: TGCGCCAGCAGCGCCGGGGCTAGCGGGGGTCTTGGTACGCAGTATTTT
J: TRBJ2-3
V: TRBV5-1
D: TRBD2
size: NA

CDR3: CASSQDRSREQYF
DNA: TGCGCCAGCAGCCAAGATCGGTCGAGGGAGCAGTACTTC
J: TRBJ2-7
V: TRBV4-1
D: NA
size: NA

CDR3: CASSRGGGETQYF
DNA: TGTGCCAGCTCTCGGGGGGGCGGGGAGACCCAGTACTTC
J: TRBJ2-5
V: TRBV6-5
D: TRBD2
size: NA